This TCR beta chain was captured by sequencing in a study of T-cell reconstitution after alpha-beta-depleted transplantation in children. Unique molecular identifiers were built into the TCRbeta library. TCRdb processed the PCR reads anew with MiXCR; each CDR3 protein has one entry. The sample has approximately 350,000 distinct CDR3 sequences, more than 10% seen once; the top ten hold roughly 4.5%. CDR3 size: 16 residues. The V and J ends lost 0 bases and 5 bases respectively, with 16 bases between them. Germline V CDR1 and CDR2: SGHTA, FQGNSA. This clonotype has only one observation. This specimen was PBMCs, taken from the stem cell graft. This chain joins TRBV7-2 and TRBJ2-5; unclear D gene. The receptor was isolated from a human donor who donated a stem cell graft to a child with Fanconi anemia. The CDR3 nucleotides are TGTGCCAGCAGCTTAGCGGCCCACGAAGCTATTGAGACCCAGTACTTC. This encodes CASSLAAHEAIETQYF.